One sample yielded the 24 T cell receptor beta chains listed below, sequenced in a study of cytomegalovirus exposure and HLA in healthy donors. Measured with immunoSEQ multiplex PCR; TCRdb has only the in-frame clones, and not every one. Of about 68,000 clones in the sample, 90% to 95% were seen once. Sequencing was done on a sample of PBMCs. These receptor sequences come from a man between 18 and 29 years old in good health and CMV-seronegative.

The rearrangement uses TRBV4-2 and TRBJ2-7; no definite D call. This CDR3 is built from 15 residues. V dropped 0 bases and J dropped 1 base, with 10 bases sitting between them. Per germline, CDR1 LGHNA and CDR2 YNFKEQ. CDR3 sequence (DNA): TGTGCCAGCAGCCAAGACGTCACAAAATCCTACGAGCAGTACTTC. It specifies CASSQDVTKSYEQYF.

The V and J genes are TRBV2 and TRBJ2-5; 9 bases align to TRBD1. V lost 7 bases, J lost 6 bases, and 15 bases stayed unmatched. The CDR3 sequence is 16 residues long. The V gene's germline CDR1 is SNHLY and CDR2 FYNNEI. The DNA of the CDR3 is TGTGCCAGCACCCAAGACGGGACAGGGAATAGGAAGACCCAGTACTTC. Translating gives CASTQDGTGNRKTQYF.

This clone came up a few times. The rearrangement uses TRBV6-4 and TRBJ2-3; 7 nucleotides agree with TRBD1. V gave up 4 bases and J gave up 1 base; unmatched junction bases: 2. Per germline, CDR1 MRHNA and CDR2 SNTAGT. The CDR3 length is 14 residues. CDR3 sequence (DNA): TGTGCCAGCAGTGCCACAGGGGGCACAGATACGCAGTATTTT. It codes for CASSATGGTDTQYF.

This rearrangement joins TRBV28 to TRBJ1-5; D is unclear. V lost 3 bases and J lost 6, with 6 bases in between. Per germline, CDR1 MDHEN and CDR2 SYDVKM. The CDR3 is 12 amino acids. The CDR3 loop reads CASSFGGQPQHF. CDR3 DNA sequence: TGTGCCAGCAGTTTCGGTGGTCAGCCCCAGCATTTT.

The chain combines TRBV19 with TRBJ1-5, with 7 bases matching TRBD1. Per germline, CDR1 LNHDA and CDR2 SQIVND (reference sequence). This CDR3 has 16 amino acids. V was clipped by 6 bases and J by 4 bases; unmatched bases: 12. The CDR3 loop is CASSTLTQGRNQPQHF. As DNA, the CDR3 is TGTGCCAGTAGCACACTCACACAGGGGCGGAATCAGCCCCAGCATTTT.

This clone was observed a few times. The chain is built from TRBV6-4 and TRBJ2-6; D may be TRBD1 (5 bases). Trimming took 2 bases from V and 0 from J, leaving 5 bases between them. This CDR3 comprises 15 residues. Germline CDR1 MRHNA, CDR2 SNTAGT. The CDR3 region is CASSDDSSGANVLTF. For the CDR3, the DNA is TGTGCCAGCAGTGACGACAGCTCTGGGGCCAACGTCCTGACTTTC.

J is TRBJ2-7 and V is TRBV7-2; D possibly corresponds to TRBD1 (5 bases). Deletions cut 1 base from V and 2 bases from J, with 18 bases between. From germline, CDR1 is SGHTA and CDR2 FQGNSA. The CDR3 is 17 amino acids. The CDR3 loop is CASSLGVSRVRPYEQYF. CDR3 in DNA: TGTGCCAGCAGCTTAGGGGTGTCCAGGGTGAGGCCCTACGAGCAGTACTTC.

This chain uses TRBV4-3 with TRBJ1-2, with 9 bases fitting TRBD1. J was trimmed by 8 bases and V by 4 bases; bases with no gene match: 11. CDR3 length: 15 residues. CDR1 and CDR2 (germline): LGHNA, YSLEER. The CDR3, as DNA: TGCGCCAGCAGCCCTGTTACAGGGGGCGCGATGGGCTACACCTTC. It translates to CASSPVTGGAMGYTF.

The chain has TRBV5-4 and TRBJ2-2, with D possibly being TRBD1 (5 bases). Looked up from germline, CDR1 is SGHNT and CDR2 is YYREEE (reference sequence). The CDR3 consists of 13 residues. The V end was cut by 4 bases, the J end by 9 bases, with 13 bases between. DNA for the CDR3: TGTGCCAGCAGCGCGGACCGACAGCGGGAGCTGTTTTTT. Its protein is CASSADRQRELFF.

The chain joins TRBV27 to TRBJ2-1; D unresolved. V lost 6 bases, J lost 8 bases, and 8 bases lay in between. The germline gives CDR1 MNHEY, CDR2 SMNVEV (reference sequence). CDR3 length: 11 amino acids. The CDR3 bases are TGTGCCAGCAGCTCCCTTTATGAGCAGTTCTTC. Its protein is CASSSLYEQFF.

The rearrangement links TRBV6-5 to TRBJ2-7, with 10 bases lining up with TRBD1. From germline, CDR1 is MNHEY and CDR2 SVGAGI. CDR3 length: 15 residues. V lost 6 bases, J lost 3 bases, and 8 bases stayed unmatched. The CDR3: CASSPTGTGVYEQYF. DNA of the CDR3: TGTGCCAGCAGCCCCACCGGGACAGGGGTCTACGAGCAGTACTTC.

The gene calls are TRBV7-9 and TRBJ2-2; 10 bases match TRBD1. The CDR3 is made up of 15 amino acids. In germline, CDR1 is SEHNR, CDR2 FQNEAQ (reference sequence). V was pared by 0 bases and J by 6 bases, with 1 base of the junction left unmatched. The CDR3 DNA reads TGTGCCAGCAGCTTAGCTGGGACAGGGGCCGGGGAGCTGTTTTTT. It yields the protein CASSLAGTGAGELFF.

The chain uses TRBV2 and TRBJ1-4; D not certain. Per germline, CDR1 SNHLY and CDR2 FYNNEI. The length of the CDR3 is 13 residues. Between the trimmed V and J ends, which lost 7 bases and 3 bases, there was a span of 9 bases. This CDR3 reads CASNGQSNEKLFF. CDR3 sequence (DNA): TGTGCCAGCAATGGGCAGTCTAATGAAAAACTGTTTTTT.

This clone appeared a single time. The chain has TRBV5-3 and TRBJ2-5; 7 bases line up with TRBD1. TRBV5-3 is given ORF status, its function remaining uncertain. The CDR3 has 16 residues. J lost 4 bases, V lost 3 bases, and 12 bases had no gene match. The CDR3 is CARSYTRQGPRETQYF. Here the CDR3 DNA reads TGTGCCAGAAGCTATACCCGACAGGGTCCTCGAGAGACCCAGTACTTC.

The chain combines TRBV21-1 with TRBJ2-7; the D call TRBD1 from the table was never checked on the DNA. TRBV21-1 is a pseudogene segment. This CDR3 is 14 amino acids long. CDR3 nucleotides: TGTGCCAGCAATGACACTTTAGGCTGGGACGAGCAGTACTTC. This gives the protein CASNDTLGWDEQYF.

The rearrangement uses TRBV5-1 and TRBJ2-1; 12 bases are a match to TRBD1. Germline CDR1 reads SGHRS; CDR2 reads YFSETQ. The CDR3 has 16 amino acids. The junction had 9 bases not matched to a gene; V was cut back by 2 bases and J by 9 bases. As DNA, the CDR3 is TGCGCCAGCAGCTTTGATGGGGACAGGGGGCGAGCTGAGCAGTTCTTC. Its translation is CASSFDGDRGRAEQFF.

Only one count was recorded for this clone. The rearrangement uses TRBV27 and TRBJ2-7, with TRBD1 matching 9 bases. J gave up 2 bases and V 5 bases, and 7 bases lay outside the gene matches. In germline, CDR1 is MNHEY, CDR2 SMNVEV (reference sequence). The CDR3 length is 15 residues. The CDR3 is CASSPTTGGPYEQYF. The CDR3 nucleotides are TGTGCCAGCAGTCCCACGACAGGGGGGCCCTACGAGCAGTACTTC.

The V gene is TRBV7-6, the J gene TRBJ1-5; 8 nucleotides line up with TRBD1. The CDR3 covers 18 residues. V shed 1 base and J 0 bases; nucleotides not matched to a gene: 8. Germline V gene lookup returns CDR1 SGHVS and CDR2 FNYEAQ. The CDR3, as DNA: TGTGCCAGCAGCTTAGAGGCAGGGGGCTCCTATAGCAATCAGCCCCAGCATTTT. It is translated as CASSLEAGGSYSNQPQHF.

This chain links TRBV25-1 with TRBJ2-3; the D gene is possibly TRBD2 (5 bases). Germline CDR1 and CDR2: MGHDK and SYGVNS. CDR3 length: 15 amino acids. V lost 5 bases, J lost 0 bases, and 12 bases lay in between. The CDR3 loop is CASSPDLPSTDTQYF. Written as DNA, the CDR3 is TGTGCCAGCAGTCCGGACTTGCCTAGCACAGATACGCAGTATTTT.

The V call is TRBV11-3, the J call TRBJ2-2; TRBD2 might be the D (6 bases). V lost 2 bases and J lost 6, with 13 bases in between. Germline assignment: CDR1 SGHNT and CDR2 YENEEA. The CDR3 sequence is 15 residues long. In DNA form, the CDR3 reads TGTGCCAGCAGCTTATTCGTAGGGGAGGCCGGGGAGCTGTTTTTT. Its protein is CASSLFVGEAGELFF. The full variable domain, in which reference TRBV11-3 and TRBJ2-2 provide the parts outside the CDR3, is EAGVVQSPRYKIIEKKQPVAFWCNPISGHNTLYWYLQNLGQGPELLIRYENEEAVDDSQLPKDRFSAERLKGVDSTLKIQPAELGDSAVYLCASSLFVGEAGELFFGEGSRLTVL.

This chain joins TRBV27 and TRBJ2-3; D perhaps matches TRBD1 (5 bases). V lost 8 bases to trimming and J lost 2 bases, with 14 bases between them. Germline-derived CDR1 and CDR2 are MNHEY and SMNVEV (reference sequence). This CDR3 is 14 amino acids long. This CDR3 reads CASCPSRVTDTQYF. CDR3 sequence (DNA): TGTGCCAGCTGTCCCAGCAGGGTCACAGATACGCAGTATTTT.

In this sample, this clone turned up once. The rearrangement uses TRBV2 and TRBJ2-5; TRBD2 matches at 12 bases. The V gene end was trimmed by 5 bases and the J gene end by 3 bases; junction bases not matched to a gene: 10. This CDR3 is 17 amino acids long. Per germline, CDR1 SNHLY and CDR2 FYNNEI. The CDR3 DNA reads as TGTGCCAGCAGTCCCGGACTAGCGGGAAGGAGGGAAGAGACCCAGTACTTC. Translating gives CASSPGLAGRREETQYF.

V gene TRBV10-3 combines with J gene TRBJ1-1; D ambiguous. The CDR3 is 13 amino acids. The germline gives CDR1 ENHRY, CDR2 SYGVKD. V lost 4 bases and J 5 bases, leaving 11 bases between the germline ends. The CDR3 nucleotides are TGTGCCATCAGTGGAGGTCCTGGGACTGAAGCTTTCTTT. Translated, it gives CAISGGPGTEAFF.

The CDR3 loop is CASSILGPGNTIYF. The CDR3 region has the DNA TGTGCCAGTAGTATATTGGGCCCTGGAAACACCATATATTTT. V is TRBV19 and J is TRBJ1-3; D not resolved. The CDR3 spans 14 residues. Per the germline V gene, CDR1 is LNHDA and CDR2 is SQIVND (reference sequence). The V and J ends lost 2 bases and 2 bases respectively, with 7 bases between them.